The 4 T cell receptor beta chains below come from one sample, sequenced in a study of T cell repertoires in cytomegalovirus infection. TCRdb passed the reads through MiXCR, listing each CDR3 protein once. The sample has around 120,000 distinct CDR3 sequences; roughly 9% are singletons. Specimen: PBMCs. The receptors derive from a human donor in good health (CMV status not recorded). Some clones in this sample may be carry-over from other donors' samples.

In this sample, this clonotype turned up many times. V is TRBV20-1 and J is TRBJ1-1; D is unresolved. Germline V gene data show CDR1 as DFQATT and CDR2 as SNEGSKA (reference sequence). CDR3 length equals 13 residues. V lost 0 bases and J 5 bases, leaving 10 bases between the germline ends. This chain's CDR3 is CSARDQPGTEAFF. The CDR3 nucleotides read TGCAGTGCTAGAGACCAACCTGGGACTGAAGCTTTCTTT.

This clonotype was counted at least ten times. The chain combines TRBV11-2 with TRBJ1-6, with D perhaps TRBD1 (6 bases). CDR3 length: 17 residues. The V gene's germline CDR1 is SGHAT and CDR2 FQNNGV. The V end was cut by 4 bases, the J end by 0 bases, with 13 bases between. The CDR3 nucleotides are TGTGCCAGCAGCTCCCGGACAGCGAGCTCCTATAATTCACCCCTCCACTTT. Amino acids: CASSSRTASSYNSPLHF.

This clonotype has ten or more counts. The J gene is TRBJ2-1, the V gene TRBV7-2; D uncertain. Per the germline V gene, CDR1 is SGHTA and CDR2 is FQGNSA. V was cut by 0 bases and J by 1 base, with 16 bases left in between. The CDR3 sequence is 18 residues long. CDR3: CASSLALPSRMSYNEQFF. The CDR3 nucleotides are TGTGCCAGCAGCTTAGCCCTCCCGTCTAGAATGTCCTACAATGAGCAGTTCTTC.

This clonotype has a handful of counts. V gene TRBV4-1 combines with J gene TRBJ2-5, with D possibly being TRBD2 (5 bases). CDR1 is MGHRA, CDR2 YSYEKL, per germline. CDR3 size: 15 residues. The V and J ends lost 3 bases and 1 base respectively, with 12 bases between them. CDR3 nucleotides: TGCGCCAGCAGCCACACGACGGGGAGCCAAGAGACCCAGTACTTC. Its translation: CASSHTTGSQETQYF.